These 9 T cell receptor beta chains originate from one sample sequenced in a study of human T cells and chemical hapten exposure. The time point: patch test 1, 2 weeks after DPC sensitization. Treatment of the sample: therapeutic diphenylcyclopropenone sensitization with weekly scalp DPC. One entry per CDR3 protein results from TCRdb running MiXCR on the RACE reads. Here the sample spans approximately 49,000 distinct CDR3 sequences, around 9.3% being singletons. The sequencing here drew on whole blood, taken in connection with sensitization to the hapten diphenylcyclopropenone (DPC). The receptors here all came from a woman between 45 and 60 years old with alopecia areata. Some clones in this sample may be carry-over from other donors' samples.

The chain combines TRBV6-5 with TRBJ1-5; 9 bases fit TRBD1. This CDR3 has 15 amino acids. From germline, CDR1 is MNHEY and CDR2 SVGAGI. J was trimmed by 4 bases and V by 6 bases; bases with no gene match: 7. CDR3 in DNA: TGTGCCAGCAGACGCGGGACAGGGAGGAATCAGCCCCAGCATTTT. This gives the protein CASRRGTGRNQPQHF.

V is TRBV29-1 and J is TRBJ2-1; TRBD2 matches at 13 bases. There are 16 residues in the CDR3. The germline CDR1 and CDR2 sequences are SQVTM and ANQGSEA. Unmatched junction bases numbered 4, after V lost 4 bases and J lost 1 base. The CDR3 loop reads CSVARTSGSSYNEQFF. CDR3 DNA sequence: TGCAGCGTTGCGCGGACTAGCGGGAGTTCCTACAATGAGCAGTTCTTC.

This clonotype appeared a few times. The chain joins TRBV6-2 or TRBV6-3 to TRBJ1-1; D gene unclear. CDR3 length: 15 amino acids. The V gene lost 6 bases and the J gene lost 0 bases, with 14 bases spanning the gap. The germline CDR1 and CDR2 sequences are MNHEY and SVGEGT. The CDR3 DNA follows: TGTGCCAGCAGCCCCCTCGAGATCTTGAACACTGAAGCTTTCTTT. As protein: CASSPLEILNTEAFF.

Only a few counts were recorded for this clonotype. This chain links TRBV28 with TRBJ2-7; 9 positions match TRBD1. This CDR3 has 15 residues. Losses at the gene ends were 6 bases for V and 3 bases for J; bases not matched to a gene: 9. CDR1 and CDR2 from the germline V gene are MDHEN and SYDVKM. The CDR3 is CASSPPGQGDYEQYF. The CDR3 DNA is TGTGCCAGCAGCCCTCCGGGACAGGGAGACTACGAGCAGTACTTC.

This sequence joins TRBV29-1 and TRBJ2-7; 12 bases line up with TRBD2. With 4 bases clipped from V and 2 bases from J, the junction kept 6 bases outside the gene matches. The length of the CDR3 is 15 residues. Germline-derived CDR1 and CDR2 are SQVTM and ANQGSEA. Here the CDR3 DNA reads TGCAGCGTTGGGCTTCCTAGCGGGAGGGCCTACGAGCAGTACTTC. This gives the protein CSVGLPSGRAYEQYF.

Note on this clonotype: This may stem from a read error, because a much larger clone lies one nucleotide away. This chain connects TRBV28 to TRBJ2-1; the D is unclear. The germline V and J ends were trimmed by 2 bases and 7 bases, with 3 bases remaining between them. The CDR3 is made up of 11 amino acids. Germline V gives CDR1 MDHEN, CDR2 SYDVKM. CDR3 in amino acids: CASSLRNEQFF. CDR3 bases: TGTGCCAGCAGTTTACGGAATGAGCAGTTCTTC.

This clonotype was found many times. The V call is TRBV20-1, the J call TRBJ2-2; 11 positions match TRBD2. The CDR3 contains 16 residues. The germline V gene has CDR1 DFQATT and CDR2 SNEGSKA (reference sequence). After removal of 2 bases from V and 4 bases from J, the junction contained 6 bases not matched to a gene. The CDR3 loop reads CSARSVLAGVTGELFF. In nucleotides, the CDR3 is TGCAGTGCTAGATCGGTACTAGCGGGAGTCACCGGGGAGCTGTTTTTT.

By share, this clonotype ranks as large (0.1 to 1%). The V gene is TRBV5-6, the J gene TRBJ1-5, with a possible D match to TRBD1 (6 bases). CDR1 and CDR2 (germline): SGHDT, YYEEEE. V lost 4 bases and J lost 9, with 14 bases in between. There are 13 residues in the CDR3. DNA for the CDR3: TGTGCCAGCAGCACGGTACAGGGAAGGCCCCAGCATTTT. Amino acids: CASSTVQGRPQHF.

The table lists this clonotype with many counts. This sequence joins TRBV7-9 and TRBJ2-5; D not resolved. V dropped 1 base and J dropped 7 bases, with 4 bases sitting between them. This CDR3 comprises 11 residues. Looked up from germline, CDR1 is SEHNR and CDR2 is FQNEAQ (reference sequence). The chain's CDR3 is CASSLGGTQYF. CDR3 in DNA: TGTGCCAGCAGCTTAGGGGGGACCCAGTACTTC. Drawing the rest from reference TRBV7-9 and TRBJ2-5, the complete variable domain is DTGVSQNPRHKITKRGQNVTFRCDPISEHNRLYWYRQTLGQGPEFLTYFQNEAQLEKSRLLSDRFSAERPKGSFSTLEIQRTEQGDSAMYLCASSLGGTQYFGPGTRLLVL.